The rows below give T cell receptor beta chains drawn from one sample of a study of blood T cells in healthy people across ages. TCRdb reprocessed the 5' RACE reads with MiXCR, giving one entry per CDR3 protein. The data hold about 680,000 distinct CDR3 sequences, with about 52% observed a single time. The sequenced sample was blood. These receptors were taken from a woman between 55 and 75 years old in good health. Both conserved end residues are part of each CDR3. Fields, in order: CDR3 protein, CDR3 DNA, clone size, D gene, V gene, J gene. A D gene is named only where the DNA matches it firmly. Some rows mark clone size as missing; the rest say once, few, many or name a class of expanded clone.

CDR3 protein: CASSPRTGSSFEYF
CDR3 DNA: TGTGCCAGCAGCCCACGGACAGGGAGCTCCTTCGAGTACTTC
clone size: NA
D gene: TRBD1
V gene: TRBV6-5
J gene: TRBJ2-5

CDR3 protein: CASSQGAGGRNEQFF
CDR3 DNA: TGTGCCAGCAGCCAAGGAGCGGGAGGAAGGAATGAGCAGTTCTTC
clone size: NA
D gene: TRBD2
V gene: TRBV4-2
J gene: TRBJ2-1

CDR3 protein: CASSLEDSAFTGELFF
CDR3 DNA: TGTGCCAGCAGCTTAGAGGACAGCGCTTTCACCGGGGAGCTGTTTTTT
clone size: few
D gene: NA
V gene: TRBV7-9
J gene: TRBJ2-2

CDR3 protein: CASSLSGAPPHF
CDR3 DNA: TGTGCCAGCAGTTTATCGGGGGCACCCCCCCACTTT
clone size: NA
D gene: NA
V gene: TRBV27
J gene: TRBJ1-6

CDR3 protein: CASSHLGREYSSNYGYTF
CDR3 DNA: TGTGCCAGCAGCCACCTCGGTAGGGAGTACTCATCAAACTATGGCTACACCTTC
clone size: NA
D gene: NA
V gene: TRBV3-1
J gene: TRBJ1-2

CDR3 protein: CASSAGTGAYNEQFF
CDR3 DNA: TGCGCCAGCAGCGCCGGGACAGGGGCCTACAATGAGCAGTTCTTC
clone size: NA
D gene: TRBD1
V gene: TRBV5-1
J gene: TRBJ2-1

CDR3 protein: CASPSGMYSTDTQYF
CDR3 DNA: TGTGCCAGCCCCTCCGGGATGTATAGCACAGATACGCAGTATTTT
clone size: NA
D gene: NA
V gene: TRBV28
J gene: TRBJ2-3

CDR3 protein: CASSQTLRYGYTF
CDR3 DNA: TGTGCCAGCAGCCAAACGCTACGCTATGGCTACACCTTC
clone size: NA
D gene: NA
V gene: TRBV6-5
J gene: TRBJ1-2

CDR3 protein: CASSYPKGANVLTF
CDR3 DNA: TGTGCCAGCAGTTACCCAAAGGGGGCCAACGTCCTGACTTTC
clone size: many
D gene: NA
V gene: TRBV12-3/TRBV12-4
J gene: TRBJ2-6

CDR3 protein: CASSTAGGTDTQYF
CDR3 DNA: TGTGCCAGCTCGACTGCGGGAGGCACAGATACGCAGTATTTT
clone size: NA
D gene: TRBD2
V gene: TRBV7-2
J gene: TRBJ2-3

CDR3 protein: CASSQDTGHETQYF
CDR3 DNA: TGCGCCAGCAGCCAAGATACAGGGCATGAGACCCAGTACTTC
clone size: NA
D gene: NA
V gene: TRBV4-3
J gene: TRBJ2-5

CDR3 protein: CSVESANPNAYNEQYF
CDR3 DNA: TGCAGCGTTGAGTCTGCAAACCCGAACGCCTACAATGAGCAGTACTTC
clone size: NA
D gene: NA
V gene: TRBV29-1
J gene: TRBJ2-7

CDR3 protein: CASRSERERSYEQYF
CDR3 DNA: TGTGCCAGCAGGAGCGAGCGGGAGCGTTCCTACGAGCAGTACTTC
clone size: NA
D gene: TRBD2
V gene: TRBV6-2/TRBV6-3
J gene: TRBJ2-7

CDR3 protein: CATSDHVAGTANEQFF
CDR3 DNA: TGTGCCACCAGTGACCATGTAGCGGGAACTGCCAATGAGCAGTTCTTC
clone size: NA
D gene: TRBD2
V gene: TRBV24-1
J gene: TRBJ2-1

CDR3 protein: CSVEDRANTEAFF
CDR3 DNA: TGCAGCGTTGAAGATCGGGCGAACACTGAAGCTTTCTTT
clone size: NA
D gene: NA
V gene: TRBV29-1
J gene: TRBJ1-1

CDR3 protein: CASSSQAPPLYEQYF
CDR3 DNA: TGTGCCAGCAGCTCACAGGCTCCCCCACTCTACGAGCAGTACTTC
clone size: NA
D gene: NA
V gene: TRBV7-9
J gene: TRBJ2-7

CDR3 protein: CASSFYRGNQPQNF
CDR3 DNA: TGTGCCAGCAGTTTTTACAGGGGGAATCAGCCCCAGAATTTT
clone size: NA
D gene: TRBD1
V gene: TRBV27
J gene: TRBJ1-5

CDR3 protein: CSVEGGQGDHGYTF
CDR3 DNA: TGCAGCGTTGAAGGGGGACAGGGGGACCATGGCTACACCTTC
clone size: NA
D gene: TRBD1
V gene: TRBV29-1
J gene: TRBJ1-2

CDR3 protein: CSAIVSAYGYTF
CDR3 DNA: TGCAGTGCTATCGTCTCCGCTTATGGCTACACCTTC
clone size: many
D gene: NA
V gene: TRBV20-1
J gene: TRBJ1-2

CDR3 protein: CASSRSFPSSYEQYF
CDR3 DNA: TGCGCCAGCAGCCGAAGCTTCCCCAGCTCCTACGAGCAGTACTTC
clone size: NA
D gene: NA
V gene: TRBV5-1
J gene: TRBJ2-7

CDR3 protein: CSATALGGSYNEQFF
CDR3 DNA: TGCAGTGCTACTGCCCTCGGGGGATCCTACAATGAGCAGTTCTTC
clone size: once
D gene: NA
V gene: TRBV20-1
J gene: TRBJ2-1

CDR3 protein: CSVSGTSRREQYF
CDR3 DNA: TGCAGCGTTAGTGGGACTAGCCGTCGCGAGCAGTACTTC
clone size: few
D gene: TRBD2
V gene: TRBV29-1
J gene: TRBJ2-7

CDR3 protein: CASSERDRGSPLHF
CDR3 DNA: TGTGCCAGCAGTGAGCGGGACAGGGGTTCACCCCTCCACTTT
clone size: NA
D gene: TRBD1
V gene: TRBV2
J gene: TRBJ1-6

CDR3 protein: CASSSEPLPDIQYF
CDR3 DNA: TGTGCCAGCAGCTCAGAACCCCTCCCGGACATTCAGTACTTC
clone size: few
D gene: NA
V gene: TRBV7-2
J gene: TRBJ2-4

CDR3 protein: CASSLKAAMSGYTF
CDR3 DNA: TGTGCCAGCAGTTTAAAGGCCGCTATGTCTGGCTACACCTTC
clone size: NA
D gene: NA
V gene: TRBV28
J gene: TRBJ1-2

CDR3 protein: CASSLTTEQYF
CDR3 DNA: TGTGCCAGCAGTTTAACAACCGAGCAGTACTTC
clone size: NA
D gene: NA
V gene: TRBV28
J gene: TRBJ2-7

CDR3 protein: CASSLRQLRETQYF
CDR3 DNA: TGTGCCAGCAGCTTAAGACAGCTTAGGGAGACCCAGTACTTC
clone size: NA
D gene: NA
V gene: TRBV7-2
J gene: TRBJ2-5

CDR3 protein: CASSLWRVDEQYF
CDR3 DNA: TGTGCCAGCAGCTTATGGCGGGTCGATGAGCAGTACTTC
clone size: NA
D gene: NA
V gene: TRBV13
J gene: TRBJ2-5

CDR3 protein: CASSQDLVRGDSPLHF
CDR3 DNA: TGCGCCAGCAGCCAAGATCTGGTCCGGGGGGATTCACCCCTCCACTTT
clone size: few
D gene: NA
V gene: TRBV4-3
J gene: TRBJ1-6

CDR3 protein: CASSFLATVAYEQYF
CDR3 DNA: TGTGCCAGCAGCTTTCTCGCAACAGTGGCCTACGAGCAGTACTTC
clone size: NA
D gene: NA
V gene: TRBV7-2
J gene: TRBJ2-7

CDR3 protein: CASSLEGGKFTEAFF
CDR3 DNA: TGTGCCAGCAGCTTAGAGGGAGGGAAATTCACTGAAGCTTTCTTT
clone size: NA
D gene: NA
V gene: TRBV11-2
J gene: TRBJ1-1

CDR3 protein: CSAGDRDTNYGYTF
CDR3 DNA: TGCAGCGCTGGGGACAGGGACACTAACTATGGCTACACCTTC
clone size: NA
D gene: TRBD1
V gene: TRBV29-1
J gene: TRBJ1-2

CDR3 protein: CSARDSSTYHHEQFF
CDR3 DNA: TGCAGTGCTAGAGATTCCAGTACATATCACCATGAGCAGTTCTTC
clone size: NA
D gene: NA
V gene: TRBV20-1
J gene: TRBJ2-1

CDR3 protein: CASSRSRSAGAYEQYF
CDR3 DNA: TGTGCCAGCAGTCGCAGTAGATCGGCCGGAGCCTACGAGCAGTACTTC
clone size: NA
D gene: NA
V gene: TRBV28
J gene: TRBJ2-7

CDR3 protein: CASSLDDRYEQYF
CDR3 DNA: TGTGCCAGCAGTTTAGACGACCGCTACGAGCAGTACTTC
clone size: NA
D gene: NA
V gene: TRBV12-3/TRBV12-4
J gene: TRBJ2-7

CDR3 protein: CASSMYLNLKKPDNEQFF
CDR3 DNA: TGTGCCAGTAGTATGTACCTGAATTTGAAAAAACCTGACAATGAGCAGTTCTTC
clone size: NA
D gene: NA
V gene: TRBV19
J gene: TRBJ2-1

CDR3 protein: CASSPGRGKSTDTQYF
CDR3 DNA: TGTGCCAGCAGCCCGGGCCGGGGGAAGAGCACAGATACGCAGTATTTT
clone size: NA
D gene: NA
V gene: TRBV12-3/TRBV12-4
J gene: TRBJ2-3

CDR3 protein: CASSQEVWNFNNEQFF
CDR3 DNA: TGCGCCAGCAGCCAAGAGGTCTGGAATTTCAACAATGAGCAGTTCTTC
clone size: NA
D gene: NA
V gene: TRBV4-3
J gene: TRBJ2-1

CDR3 protein: CASSGTGDNNQPQHF
CDR3 DNA: TGTGCCAGCAGCGGGACAGGGGACAACAATCAGCCCCAGCATTTT
clone size: few
D gene: TRBD1
V gene: TRBV2
J gene: TRBJ1-5

CDR3 protein: CASSPLEGSYNEQFF
CDR3 DNA: TGTGCCAGCTCACCACTTGAGGGTTCCTACAATGAGCAGTTCTTC
clone size: NA
D gene: NA
V gene: TRBV18
J gene: TRBJ2-1

CDR3 protein: CAISESRTGDQETQYF
CDR3 DNA: TGTGCCATCAGTGAGTCGCGCACAGGGGATCAAGAGACCCAGTACTTC
clone size: NA
D gene: TRBD1
V gene: TRBV10-3
J gene: TRBJ2-5

CDR3 protein: CASSYVDSNQPQHF
CDR3 DNA: TGTGCCAGCAGTTACGTCGATAGCAATCAGCCCCAGCATTTT
clone size: NA
D gene: NA
V gene: TRBV6-2/TRBV6-3
J gene: TRBJ1-5

CDR3 protein: CASSFFRGEQFF
CDR3 DNA: TGTGCCAGCAGCTTCTTTAGGGGAGAGCAGTTCTTC
clone size: NA
D gene: NA
V gene: TRBV7-2
J gene: TRBJ2-1

CDR3 protein: CSAPTLGLAGPFHTDTQYF
CDR3 DNA: TGCAGTGCTCCCACACTGGGACTAGCGGGGCCATTCCACACAGATACGCAGTATTTT
clone size: few
D gene: TRBD2
V gene: TRBV20-1
J gene: TRBJ2-3

CDR3 protein: CASLDRGSYNEQFF
CDR3 DNA: TGTGCCAGCCTAGACAGGGGATCCTACAATGAGCAGTTCTTC
clone size: many
D gene: TRBD1
V gene: TRBV28
J gene: TRBJ2-1

CDR3 protein: CASSFEGVGRITSNEKLFF
CDR3 DNA: TGTGCCAGCAGTTTCGAGGGAGTCGGACGCATTACCTCTAATGAAAAACTGTTTTTT
clone size: NA
D gene: NA
V gene: TRBV27
J gene: TRBJ1-4

CDR3 protein: CASSAEQGSKNIQYF
CDR3 DNA: TGCGCCAGCAGCGCGGAACAGGGCTCCAAAAACATTCAGTACTTC
clone size: NA
D gene: NA
V gene: TRBV5-1
J gene: TRBJ2-4